This TCR beta chain was identified during a study of T cells after yellow fever vaccination. In the study overall: Preparation of fractions with low cell numbers was performed using SMART-Seq v4 Ultra Low Input. Study-wide results and limits: Clonotypes found in both CD4 and CD8 compartments made up a small share.

The sample holds many counts of this clonotype. Antigen unknown. Template-switching 5'RACE yielded the TCR cDNA; a universal primer site and UMIs were added in the process. TCRdb used MiXCR to reprocess the 5' RACE reads, holding one entry per CDR3 protein. Of some 340,000 distinct CDR3 sequences detected, 4.1% appear once; the ten largest clones hold around 25%. The specimen comprised PBMCs, sampled 5 days after the yellow fever booster vaccination. The source is a man younger than 30 who received the YFV17D yellow fever vaccine.

This CDR3 is CASSLVGADTDTQYF. Written as DNA, the CDR3 is TGCGCCAGCAGCTTGGTGGGGGCTGACACAGATACGCAGTATTTT. This sequence joins TRBV5-1 and TRBJ2-3; D possibly corresponds to TRBD1 (6 bases). The ends were cut back, 0 bases at V and 2 bases at J, with 10 bases in the middle. CDR3 size: 15 residues. CDR1 SGHRS and CDR2 YFSETQ come from the germline V gene.